Shown below are 5 T cell receptor beta chains from a single sample sequenced in a study of blood T cell repertoires in COVID-19. Sequenced by immunoSEQ multiplex PCR; TCRdb stores in-frame clones only, minus some. The sample shows 300,000 or so clones, roughly 87% of them seen only once. Sequenced: PBMCs or T cells enriched from blood (not recorded which). The receptors come from a woman aged 25 to 39 who had recovered from COVID-19.

The chain combines TRBV5-1 with TRBJ1-4; D possibly corresponds to TRBD1 (5 bases). V shed 3 bases and J shed 3 bases, with 9 bases lying between them. Germline assignment: CDR1 SGHRS and CDR2 YFSETQ. The CDR3 is 14 amino acids. The CDR3 region has the DNA TGCGCCAGCAGCTCGGGGGAATCTAATGAAAAACTGTTTTTT. Its translation: CASSSGESNEKLFF.

This chain uses TRBV28 with TRBJ1-4; 7 bases match TRBD1. The CDR3 length is 17 residues. V was clipped by 5 bases and J by 8 bases; unmatched bases: 17. Germline values: CDR1 MDHEN, CDR2 SYDVKM. CDR3 DNA sequence: TGTGCCAGCAGTCCGCAACGACAGGGATGGACCCTCGAAAAACTGTTTTTT. This encodes CASSPQRQGWTLEKLFF.

The genes are TRBV30 and TRBJ1-1, with D tentatively TRBD1 (5 bases). Trimming shortened V by 4 bases and J by 5 bases, and 17 bases separated the two germline ends. Germline-derived CDR1 and CDR2 are GTSNPN and SVGIG (reference sequence). The length of the CDR3 is 14 residues. The DNA for the CDR3 is TGTGCCTGGACCCCCTCCGGGGGATGGACTGAAGCTTTCTTT. This translates into CAWTPSGGWTEAFF. Filled out from reference TRBV30 and TRBJ1-1, the complete variable domain reads SQTIHQWPATLVQPVGSPLSLECTVEGTSNPNLYWYRQAAGRGLQLLFYSVGIGQISSEVPQNLSASRPQDRQFILSSKKLLLSDSGFYLCAWTPSGGWTEAFFGQGTRLTVV.

This chain connects TRBV25-1 to TRBJ1-4; 9 nucleotides match TRBD1. The V and J ends lost 5 bases and 7 bases, in that order; junction bases with no gene match: 11. The CDR3 has 16 amino acids. Germline assignment: CDR1 MGHDK and CDR2 SYGVNS. The CDR3 reads CASSLSRGDRAEKLFF. The CDR3 coding sequence is TGTGCCAGCAGTCTCTCAAGGGGGGACAGGGCTGAAAAACTGTTTTTT.

The chain links TRBV2 to TRBJ1-5; D is possibly TRBD1 (5 bases). The CDR3 covers 14 residues. Trimming took off 7 bases at V and 0 bases at J, with 10 bases between the two ends. Germline CDR1 SNHLY, CDR2 FYNNEI. For the CDR3, the DNA is TGTGCCAGCACTTCGGGGGTTAGCAATCAGCCCCAGCATTTT. This translates into CASTSGVSNQPQHF. The whole variable domain, remainder taken from reference TRBV2 and TRBJ1-5, is EPEVTQTPSHQVTQMGQEVILRCVPISNHLYFYWYRQILGQKVEFLVSFYNNEISEKSEIFDDQFSVERPDGSNFTLKIRSTKLEDSAMYFCASTSGVSNQPQHFGDGTRLSIL.